This entry is about one T cell receptor beta chain. Its antigen is undetermined. Researchers amplified the TCR beta CDR3 regions from RNA transcripts. RT-PCR in the first round (using the HTBI primer set) targeted the TCR CDR3. TCRdb used MiXCR to reprocess the multiplex PCR reads, holding one entry per CDR3 protein. Seen here are approximately 360,000 distinct CDR3 sequences, about 15% observed once, and the top ten hold about 27%. These data are taken from a study of T cells in Graves' hyperthyroidism and ophthalmopathy. Whole-study findings and limits: Blood held most thyroid clonotypes expanded above 0.001 frequency. Ophthalmopathy prediction by the model preceded onset by a median approximately six months.

Blood was obtained at the first hyperthyroidism diagnosis, which preceded any ophthalmopathy symptoms. Germline values: CDR1 SNHLY, CDR2 FYNNEI. The V gene end was trimmed by 3 bases and the J gene end by 7 bases; junction bases not matched to a gene: 14. The CDR3 is 17 amino acids. The receptor was derived from a woman in her late teens or twenties with Graves' hyperthyroidism that later progressed to Graves' ophthalmopathy. Sequencing was done on a sample of blood. The gene calls are TRBV2 and TRBJ2-1, with TRBD2 matching over 8 bases. DNA of the CDR3: TGTGCCAGCAGTGATAGTGGGGTCGGGACTAGTCGGAATGAGCAGTTCTTC. This sequence encodes CASSDSGVGTSRNEQFF.